This T cell receptor (beta chain) appears in the sequencing data of a study of T cells in Graves' hyperthyroidism and ophthalmopathy. In this sample, this clonotype turned up many times. From RNA transcripts, TCR beta CDR3 regions were amplified. First-round RT-PCR of the TCR CDR3 relied on the HTBI primer set. TCRdb processed the multiplex PCR reads anew with MiXCR; each CDR3 protein has one entry. The repertoire consists of some 570,000 distinct CDR3 sequences, with roughly 15% occurring once and the leading ten covering around 17%. Sequenced input: blood. This TCR was recovered from a woman aged 18 to 35 with Graves' ophthalmopathy.

This CDR3 reads CASRRPHEETQYF. The CDR3 nucleotides read TGTGCCAGCCGGCGGCCTCATGAAGAGACCCAGTACTTC. The gene calls are TRBV27 and TRBJ2-5; D remains unclear. Trimming left V 8 bases short and J 3 bases short, with 13 bases between. Germline V gives CDR1 MNHEY, CDR2 SMNVEV (reference sequence). The CDR3 covers 13 residues.